This T cell receptor beta chain originates from a study of Graves' ophthalmopathy and Graves' hyperthyroidism. Details on this clonotype: Its antigen remains unknown.

Findings of the study overall: Ophthalmopathy progression predictions by the model showed about 75% specificity and roughly 70% sensitivity.

RNA transcripts yielded amplified TCR beta CDR3 regions. First-round RT-PCR with HTBI primers preceded a second-round multiplex PCR. TCRdb independently ran MiXCR on the multiplex PCR reads; one entry per CDR3 protein. The sample gives roughly 230,000 distinct CDR3 sequences, under 25% of which show up once; roughly 42% is in the top ten. Active ophthalmopathy (CAS at least 3, NOSPECS at least 4), lasting under 3 months. If patients had other autoimmune diseases, uncontrolled infections, pregnancy or lactation, they were excluded. Clinical symptoms, serum thyroxine, TRAb, thyroid ultrasound and orbital computed tomography were relied on for diagnosis. Input material: peripheral blood. The receptor was derived from a woman aged 45-65 years with Graves' ophthalmopathy.

This CDR3 reads CASSQEVGAGNQPQHF. CDR3 in DNA: TGTGCCAGCAGCCAAGAAGTCGGCGCTGGCAATCAGCCCCAGCATTTT. This chain connects TRBV3-1 to TRBJ1-5; no clear D. Germline CDR1 is LGHDT and CDR2 is YNNKEL (reference sequence). The V gene lost 0 bases and the J gene lost 2 bases, with 11 bases spanning the gap. This CDR3 region has 16 residues.